This T cell receptor (beta chain) was captured by sequencing in a study of radiation and T cells in renal cell carcinoma (dated by TCRdb to the early 2020s). Concerning the study at large: The samples were drawn from a clinical trial, where primary renal cell carcinomas were treated with 15 Gy of stereotactic body radiation therapy and then removed by nephrectomy 4 weeks afterward. A total of around 50 samples underwent TCR beta sequencing, made up of 25 or so tumors and about 27 peripheral blood samples. Across all 50 or so samples, 4 million to 5 million unique CDR3 nucleotide sequences encoding 2,658,974 unique CDR3 amino acid sequences were identified.

Of note for this clone: This clone's antigen is unknown. Within one base of it there is no much larger clone, and no base qualities were kept.

The time point label on this specimen signifies: baseline pretreatment blood. Read against the paper, the sample's treatment or condition label means: 15 Gy SBRT to primary tumor, nephrectomy 4 weeks later. To follow tumor-enriched clonotypes, serial peripheral blood was collected from radiation-treated patients at baseline and at 2 weeks and 4 weeks after SBRT. Every patient had renal cell carcinoma of clear cell pathology. Genomic DNA for TCR sequencing was prepared using the QIAamp DNA Blood Mini Kit (Qiagen). Samples were included in the analyses only if all quality control checks were passed. TCR beta libraries were generated from genomic DNA with the immunoSEQ kit, following the manufacturer's recommendations. To prepare the libraries, a first multiplex PCR with proprietary primers was run, followed by a second PCR that added unique barcodes, and a bead cleanup was done after each round. A positive control reaction and a negative control reaction, both provided in the kit, were run with every batch of samples. The final libraries were assessed on an Agilent 4200 TapeStation D1000 ScreenTape, pooled by volume, and quantified by qPCR. An Illumina NextSeq500 fitted with a MidOutput 150-cycle cartridge performed the sequencing, running 156 Read1 cycles and 15 Index1 cycles with the kit's custom primers. The pooled library was loaded at about 0.98 pM, with a roughly 22% PhiX control spiked in. Per the authors' processing: Vendor-processed data were analyzed in R, with a clonotype defined as all T cells sharing the same CDR3 nucleotide sequence. In the clone abundance analyses, frequencies were normalized to the 10,000 most abundant clones in each sample. Public T cell clones, which averaged fewer than five per sample, were removed prior to analysis. An abundance difference of at least 32-fold between compartments was the criterion for calling clonotypes tumor-enriched or baseline blood-enriched. Clonotypes expanded or contracted between blood time points were identified with a beta-binomial differential abundance model. Tumor-blood repertoire similarity was measured with the Baroni-Urbani and Buser coefficient, and group comparisons used two-tailed Wilcoxon tests in R. TCRdb limited this immuneACCESS table to in-frame rearrangements with V and J called. A share of clones is missing; checked studies link under half to unresolved V genes, and the rest is unexplained. Clone size and the V and J calls come from that table; the DNA yielded D and trimming. Within this sample are 150,000 or so clones, with about 87% of them counted one time only. Around 4% of the sample goes to the ten largest clones.

Trimming at the junction amounts to 7 bases on V and 2 bases on J, and the germline ends lie 11 bases apart. As encoded in the germline V gene, CDR1 is MNHNS while CDR2 is SASEGT. Taken from cysteine to phenylalanine, the CDR3 has 13 residues. Left in the record is the CDR3 DNA by itself, 39 bases read in frame from the first base. What the work shows at the level of the full study, not this receptor alone: Blood repertoire dynamics were not followed beyond 4 weeks after treatment. No pretreatment tumor biopsies were available, so the baseline intratumoral presence of clonotypes could not be determined. With a single-armed trial design, the study had no way to address how radiation dose or scheduling affects the TCR repertoire. In blood, the top tumor clonotypes increased from baseline to 2 weeks after radiation and then shrank by 4 weeks, which suggests a temporary expansion of tumor-resident clones.

This sequence was found in a woman aged 70 to 79 with renal cell carcinoma. This specimen consisted of blood, obtained from a patient whose treatment included radiotherapy and nephrectomy. This sequence uses TRBV6-1 and TRBJ1-1, with no D gene named confidently. At the DNA level, the sequence is TGTGCCAGCAATTACGGTCACAACACTGAAGCTTTCTTT. It encodes CASNYGHNTEAFF.